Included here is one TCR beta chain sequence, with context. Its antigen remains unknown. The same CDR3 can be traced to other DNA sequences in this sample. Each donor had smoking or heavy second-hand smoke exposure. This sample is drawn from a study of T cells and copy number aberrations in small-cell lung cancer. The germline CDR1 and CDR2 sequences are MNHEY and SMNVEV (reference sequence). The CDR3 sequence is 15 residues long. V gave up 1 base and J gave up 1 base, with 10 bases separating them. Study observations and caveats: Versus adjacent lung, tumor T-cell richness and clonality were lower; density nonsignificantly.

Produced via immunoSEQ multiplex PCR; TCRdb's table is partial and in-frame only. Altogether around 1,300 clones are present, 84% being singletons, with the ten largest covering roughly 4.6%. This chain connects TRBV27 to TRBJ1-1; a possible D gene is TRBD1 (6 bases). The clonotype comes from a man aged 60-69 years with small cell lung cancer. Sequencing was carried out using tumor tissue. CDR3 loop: CASSLWGATNTEAFF. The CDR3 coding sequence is TGTGCCAGCAGTTTATGGGGGGCCACGAACACTGAAGCTTTCTTT.